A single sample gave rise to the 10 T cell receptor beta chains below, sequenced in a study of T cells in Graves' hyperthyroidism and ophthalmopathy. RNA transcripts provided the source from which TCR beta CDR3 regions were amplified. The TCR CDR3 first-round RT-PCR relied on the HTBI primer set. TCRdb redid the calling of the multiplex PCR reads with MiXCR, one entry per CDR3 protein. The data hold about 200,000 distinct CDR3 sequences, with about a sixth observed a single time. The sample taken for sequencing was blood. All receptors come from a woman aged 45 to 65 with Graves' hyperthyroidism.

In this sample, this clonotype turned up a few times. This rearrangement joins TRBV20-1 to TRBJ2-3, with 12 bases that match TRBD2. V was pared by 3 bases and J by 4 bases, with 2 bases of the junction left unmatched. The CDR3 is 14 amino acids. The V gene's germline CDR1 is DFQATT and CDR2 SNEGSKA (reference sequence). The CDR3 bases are TGCAGTGCTAGGACTAGCGGGAGTTCAGATACGCAGTATTTT. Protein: CSARTSGSSDTQYF.

CDR3 protein: CASRQPGRIYNEQFF. The CDR3 region has the DNA TGTGCCAGCAGACAACCGGGACGAATTTACAATGAGCAGTTCTTC. The rearrangement joins TRBV11-2 to TRBJ2-1; the D gene could be TRBD1 or TRBD2 (5 bases each). The V gene's germline CDR1 is SGHAT and CDR2 FQNNGV. This CDR3 has 15 amino acids. Trimming shortened V by 6 bases and J by 4 bases, and 16 bases separated the two germline ends.

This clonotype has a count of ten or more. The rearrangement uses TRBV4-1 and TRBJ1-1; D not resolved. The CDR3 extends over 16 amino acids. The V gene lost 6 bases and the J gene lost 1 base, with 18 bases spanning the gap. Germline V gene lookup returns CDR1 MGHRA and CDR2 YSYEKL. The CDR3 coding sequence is TGCGCCAGCAGTCTGGCGGCTGGAGATGGGAACACTGAAGCTTTCTTT. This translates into CASSLAAGDGNTEAFF.

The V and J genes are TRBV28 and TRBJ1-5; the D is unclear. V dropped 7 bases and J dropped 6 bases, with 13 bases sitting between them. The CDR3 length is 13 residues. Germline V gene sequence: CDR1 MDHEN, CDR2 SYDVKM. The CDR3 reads CASTFSGVQPQHF. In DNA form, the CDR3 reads TGTGCCAGCACTTTTTCGGGAGTTCAGCCCCAGCATTTT.

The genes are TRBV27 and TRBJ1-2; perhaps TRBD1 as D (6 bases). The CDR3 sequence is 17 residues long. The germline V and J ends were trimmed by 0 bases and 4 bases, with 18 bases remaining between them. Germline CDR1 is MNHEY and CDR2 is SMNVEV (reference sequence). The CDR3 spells CASSLSFGTGRPYGYTF. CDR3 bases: TGTGCCAGCAGTTTATCGTTTGGTACAGGGCGGCCCTATGGCTACACCTTC.

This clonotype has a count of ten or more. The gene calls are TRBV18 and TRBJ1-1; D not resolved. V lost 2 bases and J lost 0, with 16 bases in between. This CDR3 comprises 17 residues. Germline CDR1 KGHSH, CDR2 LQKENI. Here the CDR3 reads CASSPSVSRLMNTEAFF. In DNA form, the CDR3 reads TGTGCCAGCTCACCAAGCGTGTCCCGGCTTATGAACACTGAAGCTTTCTTT. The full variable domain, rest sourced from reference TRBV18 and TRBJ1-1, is NAGVMQNPRHLVRRRGQEARLRCSPMKGHSHVYWYRQLPEEGLKFMVYLQKENIIDESGMPKERFSAEFPKEGPSILRIQQVVRGDSAAYFCASSPSVSRLMNTEAFFGQGTRLTVV.

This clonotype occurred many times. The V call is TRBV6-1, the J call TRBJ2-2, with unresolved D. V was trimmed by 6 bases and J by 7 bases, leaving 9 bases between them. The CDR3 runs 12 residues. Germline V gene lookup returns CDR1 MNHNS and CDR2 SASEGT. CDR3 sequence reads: CASRLGVGELFF. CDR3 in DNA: TGTGCCAGCAGGTTAGGAGTCGGGGAGCTGTTTTTT.

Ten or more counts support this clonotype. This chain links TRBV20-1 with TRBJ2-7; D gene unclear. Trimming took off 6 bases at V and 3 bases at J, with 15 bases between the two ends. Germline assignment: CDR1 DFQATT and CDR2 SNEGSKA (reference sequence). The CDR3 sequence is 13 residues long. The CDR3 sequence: CSALIRADYEQYF. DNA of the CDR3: TGCAGTGCATTAATTCGGGCGGACTACGAGCAGTACTTC.

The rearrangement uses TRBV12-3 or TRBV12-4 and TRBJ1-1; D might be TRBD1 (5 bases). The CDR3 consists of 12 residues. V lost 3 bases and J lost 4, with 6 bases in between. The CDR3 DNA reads TGTGCCAGCAGTTTCGGGGCCACTGAAGCTTTCTTT. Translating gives CASSFGATEAFF.

The CDR3 is CASSYSSWGSPYEQYF. The CDR3 DNA follows: TGTGCCAGCAGTTACTCGAGTTGGGGCAGTCCCTACGAGCAGTACTTC. V usage is TRBV6-5 and J usage is TRBJ2-7, with D perhaps TRBD1 (5 bases). CDR3 length: 16 amino acids. Germline-derived CDR1 and CDR2 are MNHEY and SVGAGI. Trimming removed 0 bases at V and 2 bases at J, with 14 bases between.